The TCR beta chain described here comes from a study of blood T cell repertoires in COVID-19. Profiling relied on immunoSEQ multiplex PCR, and the TCRdb table lists in-frame clones only, not all of them. Here the sample spans a few hundred thousand clones, around 86% being singletons. This clonotype originated in a woman aged 45-59 years who had recovered from COVID-19. The sample comprised PBMCs or T cells enriched from blood (not recorded which).

CDR3 in amino acids: CASSRGQGGNYEQYF. The CDR3 nucleotides are TGTGCCAGTAGCAGGGGACAGGGAGGTAACTACGAGCAGTACTTC. This chain joins TRBV19 and TRBJ2-7; 9 bases are shared with TRBD1. Germline CDR1 LNHDA, CDR2 SQIVND (reference sequence). CDR3 length: 15 residues. The V gene end was trimmed by 6 bases and the J gene end by 3 bases; junction bases not matched to a gene: 9.